This TCR beta chain was found in a study of cytotoxic CD8 clonotypes in ibrutinib-treated CLL. Germline CDR1 is SGHNT and CDR2 is YENEEA. This CDR3 has 18 amino acids. The junction had 17 bases not matched to a gene; V was cut back by 4 bases and J by 6 bases. The data were produced by immunoSEQ multiplex PCR, yet TCRdb's version contains in-frame clones alone and is incomplete. Among approximately 320,000 clones listed, about 61% were seen once. The receptor was derived from a human donor with chronic lymphocytic leukemia. The sample here was PBMCs, taken after 36 months of ibrutinib treatment. The rearrangement links TRBV11-3 to TRBJ2-1; 8 bases fit TRBD2. Here the CDR3 reads CASSSRLAGGPFGNEQFF. As DNA, the CDR3 is TGTGCCAGCAGCTCCCGTCTCGCGGGGGGTCCCTTCGGCAATGAGCAGTTCTTC.